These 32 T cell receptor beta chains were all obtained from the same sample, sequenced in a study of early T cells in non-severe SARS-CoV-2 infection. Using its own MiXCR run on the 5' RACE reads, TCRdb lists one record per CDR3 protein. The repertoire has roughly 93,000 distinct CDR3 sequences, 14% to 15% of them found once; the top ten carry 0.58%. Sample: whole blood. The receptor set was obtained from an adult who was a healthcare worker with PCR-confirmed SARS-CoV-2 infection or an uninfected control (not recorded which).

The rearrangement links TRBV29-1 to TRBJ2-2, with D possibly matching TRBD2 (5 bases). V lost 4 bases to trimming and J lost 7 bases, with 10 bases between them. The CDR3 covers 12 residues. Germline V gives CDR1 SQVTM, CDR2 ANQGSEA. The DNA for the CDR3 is TGCAGCGTTGTATCCGGGAACGGGGAGCTGTTTTTT. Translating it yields CSVVSGNGELFF.

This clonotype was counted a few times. The CDR3 DNA is TGCGCCAGCAGCGCCGGACAGGGGCCGAGCACCGGGGAGCTGTTTTTT. Translated: CASSAGQGPSTGELFF. The chain links TRBV5-1 to TRBJ2-2; 9 positions match TRBD1. The CDR3 is 16 amino acids. Unmatched junction bases numbered 8, after V lost 4 bases and J lost 4 bases. CDR1 SGHRS and CDR2 YFSETQ come from the germline V gene.

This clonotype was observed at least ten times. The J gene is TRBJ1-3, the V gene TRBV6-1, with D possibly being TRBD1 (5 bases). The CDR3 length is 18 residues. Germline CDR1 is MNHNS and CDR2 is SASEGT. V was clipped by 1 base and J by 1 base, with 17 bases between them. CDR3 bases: TGTGCCAGCAGTGAAGAAAGAATAGGGGAAGAATCTGGAAACACCATATATTTT. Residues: CASSEERIGEESGNTIYF.

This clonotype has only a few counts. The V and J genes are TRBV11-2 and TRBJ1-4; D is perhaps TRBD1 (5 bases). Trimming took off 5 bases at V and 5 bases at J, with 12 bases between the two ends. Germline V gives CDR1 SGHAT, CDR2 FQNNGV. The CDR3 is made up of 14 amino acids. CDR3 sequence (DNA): TGTGCCAGCAGCCCGAGACAGCGAAATGAAAAACTGTTTTTT. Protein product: CASSPRQRNEKLFF.

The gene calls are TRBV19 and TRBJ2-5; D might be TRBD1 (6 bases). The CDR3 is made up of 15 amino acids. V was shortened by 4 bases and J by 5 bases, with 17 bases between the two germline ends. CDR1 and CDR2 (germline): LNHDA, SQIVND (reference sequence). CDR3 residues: CASSTGHSKGETQYF. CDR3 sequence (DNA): TGTGCCAGTAGTACGGGACACTCAAAGGGGGAGACCCAGTACTTC.

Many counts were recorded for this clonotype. The CDR3 loop reads CSVNRARGEQFF. The CDR3 bases are TGCAGCGTTAACAGGGCGCGCGGTGAGCAGTTCTTC. The V call is TRBV29-1, the J call TRBJ2-1; maybe TRBD1 (6 bases). Trimming removed 5 bases from V and 9 bases from J, with 14 bases in between. Per the germline V gene, CDR1 is SQVTM and CDR2 is ANQGSEA. This CDR3 contains 12 residues.

CDR3: CSANRAQGNTIYF. The DNA for the CDR3 is TGCAGTGCTAACAGGGCGCAAGGAAACACCATATATTTT. The J gene is TRBJ1-3, the V gene TRBV20-1; D is perhaps TRBD1 (6 bases). The CDR3 has 13 residues. Trimming removed 4 bases at V and 4 bases at J, with 11 bases between. CDR1 and CDR2 (germline): DFQATT, SNEGSKA (reference sequence).

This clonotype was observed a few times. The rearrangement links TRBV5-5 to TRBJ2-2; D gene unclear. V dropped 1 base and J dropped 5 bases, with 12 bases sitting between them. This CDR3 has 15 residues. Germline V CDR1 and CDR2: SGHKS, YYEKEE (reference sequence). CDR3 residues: CASSLLTDKTGELFF. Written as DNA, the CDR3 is TGTGCCAGCAGCTTGTTGACGGATAAGACCGGGGAGCTGTTTTTT.

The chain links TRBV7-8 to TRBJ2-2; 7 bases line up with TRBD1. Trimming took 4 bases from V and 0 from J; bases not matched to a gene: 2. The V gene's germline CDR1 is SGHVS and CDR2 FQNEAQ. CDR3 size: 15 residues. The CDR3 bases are TGTGCCAGCAGCTCCCAGGGGGCGAACACCGGGGAGCTGTTTTTT. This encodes CASSSQGANTGELFF.

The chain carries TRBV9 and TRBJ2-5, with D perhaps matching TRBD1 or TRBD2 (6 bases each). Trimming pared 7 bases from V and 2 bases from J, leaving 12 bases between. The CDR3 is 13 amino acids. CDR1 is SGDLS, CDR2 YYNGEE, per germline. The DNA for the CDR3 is TGTGCCAGCGGGGGGCGGGCGCAAGAGACCCAGTACTTC. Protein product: CASGGRAQETQYF.

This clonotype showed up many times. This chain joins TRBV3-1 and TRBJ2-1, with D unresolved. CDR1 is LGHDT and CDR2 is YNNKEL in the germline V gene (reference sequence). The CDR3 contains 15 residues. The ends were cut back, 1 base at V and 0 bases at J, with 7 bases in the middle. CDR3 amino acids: CASSQVFVSYNEQFF. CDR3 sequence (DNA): TGTGCCAGCAGCCAAGTCTTCGTCTCCTACAATGAGCAGTTCTTC.

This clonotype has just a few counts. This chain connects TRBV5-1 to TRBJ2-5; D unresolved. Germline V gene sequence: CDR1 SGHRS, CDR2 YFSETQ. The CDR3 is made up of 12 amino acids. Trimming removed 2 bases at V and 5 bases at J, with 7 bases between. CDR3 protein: CASSLFRETQYF. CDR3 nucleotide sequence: TGCGCCAGCAGCTTATTCCGGGAGACCCAGTACTTC.

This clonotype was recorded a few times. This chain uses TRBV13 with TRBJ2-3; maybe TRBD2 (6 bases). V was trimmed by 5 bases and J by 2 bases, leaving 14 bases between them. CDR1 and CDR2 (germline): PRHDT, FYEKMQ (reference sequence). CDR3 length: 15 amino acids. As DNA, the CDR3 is TGTGCCAGCAGCCAACCGGGACTCTCCACAGATACGCAGTATTTT. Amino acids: CASSQPGLSTDTQYF. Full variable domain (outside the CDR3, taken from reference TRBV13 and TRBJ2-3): AAGVIQSPRHLIKEKRETATLKCYPIPRHDTVYWYQQGPGQDPQFLISFYEKMQSDKGSIPDRFSAQQFSDYHSELNMSSLELGDSALYFCASSQPGLSTDTQYFGPGTRLTVL.

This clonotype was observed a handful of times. The CDR3 nucleotides read TGTGCCAGCAGCGTATGGGACAATCCCTACAATGAGCAGTTCTTC. Translated: CASSVWDNPYNEQFF. The chain couples TRBV9 to TRBJ2-1; the D gene is possibly TRBD1 (6 bases). With 1 base removed from V and 2 bases from J, the gap between germline ends came to 10 bases. This CDR3 is 15 amino acids long. The germline V gene encodes CDR1 SGDLS and CDR2 YYNGEE.

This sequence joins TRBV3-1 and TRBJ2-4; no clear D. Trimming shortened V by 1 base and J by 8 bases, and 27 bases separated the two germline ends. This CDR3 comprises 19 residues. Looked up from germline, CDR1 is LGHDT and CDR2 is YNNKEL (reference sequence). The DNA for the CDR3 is TGTGCCAGCAGCCAAGTCCAAGGATGGCAGCTCGGGCCAGAAGACATTCAGTACTTC. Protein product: CASSQVQGWQLGPEDIQYF.

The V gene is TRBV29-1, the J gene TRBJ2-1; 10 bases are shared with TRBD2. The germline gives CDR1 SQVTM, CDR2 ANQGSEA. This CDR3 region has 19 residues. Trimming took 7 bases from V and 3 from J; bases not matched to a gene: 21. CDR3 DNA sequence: TGCAGCGGGACCCTTACAGCGGGGGGGCCGGTTCAGGTCTACAATGAGCAGTTCTTC. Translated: CSGTLTAGGPVQVYNEQFF.

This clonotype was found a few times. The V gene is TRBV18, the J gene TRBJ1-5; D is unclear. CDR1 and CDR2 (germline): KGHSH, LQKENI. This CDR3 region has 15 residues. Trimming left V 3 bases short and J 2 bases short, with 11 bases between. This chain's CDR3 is CASSPVGEGNQPQHF. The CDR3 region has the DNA TGTGCCAGCTCACCCGTCGGGGAGGGCAATCAGCCCCAGCATTTT.

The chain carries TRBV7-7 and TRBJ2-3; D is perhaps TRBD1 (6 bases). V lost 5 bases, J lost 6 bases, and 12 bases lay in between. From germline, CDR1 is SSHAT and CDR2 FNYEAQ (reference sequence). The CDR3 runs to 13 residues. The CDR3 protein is CASSVTGLDTQYF. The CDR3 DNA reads TGTGCCAGCAGCGTAACAGGGCTGGATACGCAGTATTTT.

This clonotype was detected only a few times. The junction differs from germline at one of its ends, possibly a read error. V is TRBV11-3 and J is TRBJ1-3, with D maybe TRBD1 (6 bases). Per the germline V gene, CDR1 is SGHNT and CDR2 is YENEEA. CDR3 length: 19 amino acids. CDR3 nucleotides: TGTGCCAGCAGCCCGCGCCGGGACACCTCGGTTGACTCTGAAAACACCATATATTTT. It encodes CASSPRRDTSVDSENTIYF.

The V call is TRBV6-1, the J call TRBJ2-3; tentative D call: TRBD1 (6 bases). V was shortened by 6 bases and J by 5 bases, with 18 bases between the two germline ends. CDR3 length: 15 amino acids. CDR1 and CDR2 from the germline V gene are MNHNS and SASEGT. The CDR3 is CASRYTGTKGDTQYF. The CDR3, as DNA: TGTGCCAGCAGATATACCGGGACAAAAGGAGATACGCAGTATTTT.

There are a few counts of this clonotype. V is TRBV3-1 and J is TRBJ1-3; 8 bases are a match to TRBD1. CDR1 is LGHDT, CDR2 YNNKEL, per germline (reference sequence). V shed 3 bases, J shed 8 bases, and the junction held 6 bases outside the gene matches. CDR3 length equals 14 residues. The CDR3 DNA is TGTGCCAGCAGCCACCGGACAGGGCGGGACACCATATATTTT. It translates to CASSHRTGRDTIYF.

CDR3 nucleotides: TGTGCCAGCAGTCAGGCTAGCAGAGTCACCGGGGAGCTGTTTTTT. Translated: CASSQASRVTGELFF. V and J are TRBV9 and TRBJ2-2, with D perhaps TRBD2 (5 bases). Germline loops: CDR1 SGDLS, CDR2 YYNGEE. This CDR3 comprises 15 residues. V was cut by 5 bases and J by 4 bases, with 15 bases left in between.

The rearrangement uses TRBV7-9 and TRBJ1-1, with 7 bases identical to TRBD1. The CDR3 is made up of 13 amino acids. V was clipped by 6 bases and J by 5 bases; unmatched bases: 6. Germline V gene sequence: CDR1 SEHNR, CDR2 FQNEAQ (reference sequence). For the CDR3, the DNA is TGTGCCAGCAGGGGGACAGAATTTACTGAAGCTTTCTTT. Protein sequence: CASRGTEFTEAFF.

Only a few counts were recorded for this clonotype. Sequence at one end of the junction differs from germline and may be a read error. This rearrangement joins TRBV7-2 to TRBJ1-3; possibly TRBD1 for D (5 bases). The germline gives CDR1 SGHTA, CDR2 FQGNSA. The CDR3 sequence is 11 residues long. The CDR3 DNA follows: TGCGGGGGGTCTTGGGGAAACACCATATATTTT. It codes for CGGSWGNTIYF.

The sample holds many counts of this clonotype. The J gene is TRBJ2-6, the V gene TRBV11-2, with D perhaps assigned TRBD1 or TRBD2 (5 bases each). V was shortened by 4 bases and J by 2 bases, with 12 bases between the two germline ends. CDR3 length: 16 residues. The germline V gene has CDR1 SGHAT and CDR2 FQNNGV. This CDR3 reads CASSWSRGTGANVLTF. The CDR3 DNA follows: TGTGCCAGCAGCTGGTCGAGGGGAACTGGGGCCAACGTCCTGACTTTC.

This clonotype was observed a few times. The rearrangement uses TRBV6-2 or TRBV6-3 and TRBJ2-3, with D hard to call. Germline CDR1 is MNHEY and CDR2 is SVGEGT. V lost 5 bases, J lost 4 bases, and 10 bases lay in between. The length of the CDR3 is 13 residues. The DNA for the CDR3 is TGTGCCAGCAGTAAGGGAAGGCCAGATACGCAGTATTTT. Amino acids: CASSKGRPDTQYF.

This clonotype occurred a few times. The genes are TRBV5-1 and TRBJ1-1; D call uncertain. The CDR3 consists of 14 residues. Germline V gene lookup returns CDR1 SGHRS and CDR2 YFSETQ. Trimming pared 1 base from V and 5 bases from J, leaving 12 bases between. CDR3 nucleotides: TGCGCCAGCAGCTTGTGGGGATCTGGAACTGAAGCTTTCTTT. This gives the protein CASSLWGSGTEAFF.

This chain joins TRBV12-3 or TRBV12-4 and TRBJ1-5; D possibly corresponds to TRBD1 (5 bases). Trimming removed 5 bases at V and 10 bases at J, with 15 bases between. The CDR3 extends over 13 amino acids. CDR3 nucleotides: TGTGCCAGCAGTGGGGCCTTAGTAGGACCCCAGCATTTT. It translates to CASSGALVGPQHF.

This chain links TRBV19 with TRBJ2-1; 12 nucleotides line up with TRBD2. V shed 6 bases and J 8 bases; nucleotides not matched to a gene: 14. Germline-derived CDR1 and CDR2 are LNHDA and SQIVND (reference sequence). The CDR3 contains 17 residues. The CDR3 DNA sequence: TGTGCCAGTAGCCCCACCCCGCTAGCGGGGGGGCACGATGAGCAGTTCTTC. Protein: CASSPTPLAGGHDEQFF. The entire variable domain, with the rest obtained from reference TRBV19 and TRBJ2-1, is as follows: DGGITQSPKYLFRKEGQNVTLSCEQNLNHDAMYWYRQDPGQGLRLIYYSQIVNDFQKGDIAEGYSVSREKKESFPLTVTSAQKNPTAFYLCASSPTPLAGGHDEQFFGPGTRLTVL.

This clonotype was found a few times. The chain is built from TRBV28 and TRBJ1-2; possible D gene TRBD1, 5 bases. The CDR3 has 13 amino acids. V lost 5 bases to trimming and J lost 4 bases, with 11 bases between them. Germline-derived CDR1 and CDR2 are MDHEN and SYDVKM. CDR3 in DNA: TGTGCCAGCAGTCGAGCAGGGATCTATGGCTACACCTTC. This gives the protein CASSRAGIYGYTF.

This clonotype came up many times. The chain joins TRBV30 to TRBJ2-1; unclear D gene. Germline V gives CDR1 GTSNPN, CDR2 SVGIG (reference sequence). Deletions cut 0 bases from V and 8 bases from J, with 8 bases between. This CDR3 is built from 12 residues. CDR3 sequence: CAWSVSHHEQFF. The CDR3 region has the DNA TGTGCCTGGAGTGTATCCCACCATGAGCAGTTCTTC.

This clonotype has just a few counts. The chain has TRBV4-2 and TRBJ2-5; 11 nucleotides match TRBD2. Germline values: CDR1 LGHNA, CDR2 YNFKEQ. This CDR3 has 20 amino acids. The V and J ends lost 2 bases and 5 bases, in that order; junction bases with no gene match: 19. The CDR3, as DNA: TGTGCCAGCAGCCAACACTTCGGGAACCGAGGGGGACTAGCGGAGGAGACCCAGTACTTC. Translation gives CASSQHFGNRGGLAEETQYF.